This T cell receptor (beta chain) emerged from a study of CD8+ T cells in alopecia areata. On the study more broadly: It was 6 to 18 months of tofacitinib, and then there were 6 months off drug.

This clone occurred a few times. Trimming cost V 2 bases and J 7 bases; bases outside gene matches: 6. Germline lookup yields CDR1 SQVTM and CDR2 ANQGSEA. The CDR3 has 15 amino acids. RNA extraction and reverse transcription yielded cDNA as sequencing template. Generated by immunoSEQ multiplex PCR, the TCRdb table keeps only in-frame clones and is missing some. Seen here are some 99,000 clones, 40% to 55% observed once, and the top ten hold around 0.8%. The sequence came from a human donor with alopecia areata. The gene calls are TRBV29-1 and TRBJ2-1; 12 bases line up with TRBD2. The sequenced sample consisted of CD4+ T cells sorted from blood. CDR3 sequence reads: CSVERLAGVWNEQFF. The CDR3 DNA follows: TGCAGCGTTGAAAGACTAGCGGGAGTATGGAATGAGCAGTTCTTC.